The sequence of this T cell receptor beta chain was determined in a study of shared clonotypes between healthy human individuals. Whole-study context: Researchers assigned three CD4 naive, three CD4 memory, two CD8 naive and one CD8 memory plate to each donor.

Every one of the donors was a Caucasian adult that lived in Nashville, Tennessee. Trimming stripped 0 bases from V and 4 bases from J, with 13 bases between. The CDR3 consists of 15 residues. Germline-derived CDR1 and CDR2 are SGHRS and YFSETQ. The data were produced by immunoSEQ multiplex PCR, yet TCRdb's version contains in-frame clones alone and is incomplete. The data hold roughly 1 million clones, with about 75% observed a single time. This clone was counted a single time. In the same sample, other DNA sequences code for this CDR3. This rearrangement joins TRBV5-1 to TRBJ1-2; perhaps TRBD1 as D (6 bases). The sample comprised memory CD4+ T cells sorted from blood. Subset indicated: CD45RA-negative fraction. This receptor was obtained from a man aged 18-30 years in good health. The CDR3 loop is CASSLAEGGPYGYTF. The CDR3 DNA is TGCGCCAGCAGCTTGGCCGAAGGGGGGCCCTATGGCTACACCTTC.